The subject of this entry is one T cell receptor (beta chain). Its specificity is unknown. The data were taken from a study of OX40 agonist ivuxolimab in advanced cancers. General study findings and limits: Expanded peripheral T-cell antigen specificity went undetermined.

Blood sampling took place at baseline, cycle 4 day 1, and cycle 7 day 1. Only in-frame clones appear in the TCRdb table, and some are missing; sequencing was by immunoSEQ multiplex PCR. The table records some 66,000 clones, roughly 80% of them present only once. The V end was cut by 5 bases, the J end by 2 bases, with 13 bases between. The CDR3 length is 14 residues. Germline CDR1 MDHEN, CDR2 SYDVKM. The clonotype originates from an adult with an advanced solid tumor such as melanoma, head and neck, liver or kidney cancer. The chain carries TRBV28 and TRBJ2-7; possibly TRBD1 for D (6 bases). The source was CD4+ or CD8+ T cells sorted from blood, collected in a trial of the OX40 agonist ivuxolimab. The CDR3 DNA is TGTGCCAGCAGTCGACAGGCCATCACCTACGAGCAGTACTTC. It codes for CASSRQAITYEQYF.